The clone carrying this T cell receptor (beta chain) has a handful of counts. What it binds is not known. The data stem from a study of beta chain features in type 1 diabetes. For the study at large: What patients shared with healthy donors was a similar profile of age, gender and cell yields. Across the samples, approximately 98,000,000 sorted cells were examined in total. General study points: For Type 1 diabetes patients, all four CD4+ subsets carried TCRB CDR3s that were moderately but significantly shorter. Diminished insertions and augmented deletions at VDJ junctions characterized type 1 diabetes patients. The similarity of naive, central memory and Treg TCRB repertoires appeared greater among patients than among healthy donors.

Every isolated RNA sample was fully reverse transcribed, so sequencing captured expressed TCRB transcripts. The protocol was immunoSEQ multiplex PCR, while the TCRdb copy is restricted to in-frame clones and leaves out a portion. The sample records a few hundred thousand clones, 16% being singletons. This clonotype was obtained from a man aged 25 to 45 with type 1 diabetes. Sequencing input: naive CD4+ T cells from blood.

CDR3 DNA sequence: TGTGCCAGCAGCAGGCAGGGGACGGAGGCCTACGAGCAGTACTTC. Translated: CASSRQGTEAYEQYF. The chain has TRBV7-2 and TRBJ2-7; maybe TRBD1 (6 bases). Germline assignment: CDR1 SGHTA and CDR2 FQGNSA. Trimming took 5 bases from V and 2 from J, leaving 16 bases between them. This CDR3 is 15 amino acids long. The variable domain in full, with the rest retrieved from reference TRBV7-2 and TRBJ2-7, is GAGVSQSPSNKVTEKGKDVELRCDPISGHTALYWYRQSLGQGLEFLIYFQGNSAPDKSGLPSDRFSAERTGGSVSTLTIQRTQQEDSAVYLCASSRQGTEAYEQYFGPGTRLTVT.